This TCR beta chain was identified during a study of human T cells and chemical hapten exposure. This clonotype was found many times. The CDR3 has 12 amino acids. The germline V gene has CDR1 SEHNR and CDR2 FQNEAQ (reference sequence). V lost 3 bases, J lost 6 bases, and 8 bases lay in between. TCRdb fed the RACE reads into MiXCR, producing one record per CDR3 protein. The profile shows around 120,000 distinct CDR3 sequences, 12% of them singletons. Time point here: patch test 1, 2 weeks after DPC sensitization. Treatment described: therapeutic diphenylcyclopropenone sensitization with weekly scalp DPC. Blood, whole and unfractionated, served as the source for total RNA extraction.

Sequenced here: whole blood, sampled in connection with sensitization to the hapten diphenylcyclopropenone (DPC). The clonotype originates from a woman aged 50 to 65 with alopecia areata. Some clones in this sample may be carry-over from other donors' samples. The chain combines TRBV7-9 with TRBJ1-1; tentatively, D is TRBD1 (5 bases). The CDR3 reads CASSFGGPEAFF. The CDR3 nucleotides are TGTGCCAGCAGCTTTGGGGGACCTGAAGCTTTCTTT.